This T cell receptor (beta chain) was sequenced for a study of CD8+CD57+ T cells in acquired aplastic anemia. Study background: DNA recovered from sorted CD4+ and CD8+ cells had a mean of about 3.5 ug. Study-level results: Any difference that existed in CD8+ Simpson's diversity between patients and controls was not significant. Common to patients and controls were roughly 30 CD8+ CDR3 sequences.

Comment on this clonotype: Its antigen is currently unknown.

TCR beta VDJ and CDR3 were profiled, and genomic DNA was the template. TCRdb used MiXCR to reprocess the reads, holding one entry per CDR3 protein. The profile covers some 290,000 distinct CDR3 sequences, with 45% to 70% appearing a single time and 6.5% to 10% taken by the ten largest. The ends were cut back, 9 bases at V and 0 bases at J, with 13 bases in the middle. This CDR3 spans 15 amino acids. Germline V gives CDR1 KGHDR, CDR2 SFDVKD. The source of this sequence is a human donor with severe aplastic anemia or a healthy control (not recorded which). Material for sequencing was sorted CD4+, CD8+, or CD8+CD57+ T cells (not recorded which) from PBMCs. V is TRBV24-1 and J is TRBJ1-4; D not resolved. The CDR3 is CATHNRHATNEKLFF. The DNA of the CDR3 is TGTGCCACCCATAACCGGCATGCAACTAATGAAAAACTGTTTTTT.